This TCR beta chain was obtained from a study of blood T cell repertoires in COVID-19. Turning to the study itself: Acute and convalescent COVID-19 samples came from the United States, Italy and Spain. T cells, B-cell-depleted T cells, or PBMCs supplied cDNA or gDNA.

Looked up from germline, CDR1 is MNHNY and CDR2 is SVGAGI (reference sequence). With V trimmed by 2 bases and J by 7 bases, 5 bases remained unmatched. The CDR3 totals 15 residues. Per the authors' pipeline: Amplification of reference gene primers provided the estimated nucleated cell counts. TCRdb keeps only in-frame clones here, not all; method: immunoSEQ multiplex PCR. V, J and clone size are those of that table, while D and trimming were read from the DNA. In the table there are over 12,000 clones, approximately 92% of which are singletons. Sequencing was done on a sample of peripheral blood. This clonotype was obtained from a human donor with active COVID-19. The donor label of this sample is uncertain. The V and J genes are TRBV6-6 and TRBJ2-1, with 10 nucleotides matching TRBD2. As DNA, the CDR3 is TGTGCCAGCAGTTACGAGCGGGAGGGCCGGAATGAGCAGTTCTTC. It translates to CASSYEREGRNEQFF.